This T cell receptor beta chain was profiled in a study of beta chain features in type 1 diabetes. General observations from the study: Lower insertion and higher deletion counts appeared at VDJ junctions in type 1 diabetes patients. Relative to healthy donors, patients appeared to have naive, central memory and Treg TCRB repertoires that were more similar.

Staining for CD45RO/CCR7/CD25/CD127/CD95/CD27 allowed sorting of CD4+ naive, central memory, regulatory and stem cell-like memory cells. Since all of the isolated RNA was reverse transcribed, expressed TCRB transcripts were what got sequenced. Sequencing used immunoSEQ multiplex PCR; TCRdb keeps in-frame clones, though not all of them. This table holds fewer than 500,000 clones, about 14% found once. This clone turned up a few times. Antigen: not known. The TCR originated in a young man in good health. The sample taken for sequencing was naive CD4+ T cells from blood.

The CDR3 coding sequence is TGTGCCAGCAGGATGGTGGCAGCTTATAATTCACCCCTCCACTTT. Protein product: CASRMVAAYNSPLHF. V and J are TRBV27 and TRBJ1-6; no clear D gene. Trimming removed 6 bases from V and 4 bases from J, with 13 bases in between. CDR1 MNHEY and CDR2 SMNVEV come from the germline V gene (reference sequence). The CDR3 sequence is 15 residues long.